A single sample is the source of the 2 T cell receptor beta chains below, sequenced in a study of cytomegalovirus exposure and HLA in healthy donors. Researchers ran the PCR with 60 Vbeta and 13 Jbeta primers. The assay was immunoSEQ multiplex PCR, and TCRdb's table has in-frame clones only and misses some. The sample lists around 170,000 clones; around 86% were seen once. Sample: PBMCs. Receptors were obtained from a man in his forties in good health and CMV-seropositive.

The rearrangement joins TRBV7-3 to TRBJ1-1, with D perhaps matching TRBD1 (5 bases). This CDR3 has 13 amino acids. Germline assignment: CDR1 SGHTA and CDR2 FQGTGA. Between the trimmed V and J ends, which lost 2 bases and 4 bases, there was a span of 8 bases. CDR3 in DNA: TGTGCCAGCAGCTTATATCAGGGCACTGAAGCTTTCTTT. Amino acid sequence: CASSLYQGTEAFF.

The V gene is TRBV11-2, the J gene TRBJ2-1; D is ambiguous. This CDR3 is 15 amino acids long. V lost 0 bases, J lost 7 bases, and 13 bases lay in between. The germline gives CDR1 SGHAT, CDR2 FQNNGV. The CDR3 loop reads CASSLDRLVENEQFF. The CDR3 DNA sequence: TGTGCCAGCAGCTTAGATCGGCTAGTCGAGAATGAGCAGTTCTTC.